Following are 4 T cell receptor beta chains from one sample sequenced in a study of blood T cell repertoires in COVID-19. Repertoires were generated with immunoSEQ multiplex PCR, while TCRdb's copy carries only in-frame clones and drops some. The data contain about 40,000 clones, 75% to 90% of them singletons. Specimen: peripheral blood. The receptors here all came from a woman of 80 years or more with active COVID-19.

The chain recombines TRBV24-1 with TRBJ2-3, with no clear D. CDR3 size: 14 residues. Per germline, CDR1 KGHDR and CDR2 SFDVKD. V lost 1 base and J 5 bases, leaving 9 bases between the germline ends. The CDR3 sequence: CATSDLIPRDTQYF. The DNA for the CDR3 is TGTGCCACCAGTGATTTAATACCGCGAGATACGCAGTATTTT.

This sequence joins TRBV14 and TRBJ1-2; 8 bases are a match to TRBD1. From germline, CDR1 is SGHDN and CDR2 FVKESK. The CDR3 is 14 amino acids. V shed 4 bases and J 4 bases; nucleotides not matched to a gene: 5. CDR3 sequence reads: CASSPGQVFYGYTF. CDR3 DNA: TGTGCCAGCAGCCCGGGACAGGTTTTCTATGGCTACACCTTC. Supplemented by reference TRBV14 and TRBJ1-2, the full variable domain reads EAGVTQFPSHSVIEKGQTVTLRCDPISGHDNLYWYRRVMGKEIKFLLHFVKESKQDESGMPNNRFLAERTGGTYSTLKVQPAELEDSGVYFCASSPGQVFYGYTFGSGTRLTVV.

V is TRBV7-7 and J is TRBJ2-1; D might be TRBD1 (6 bases). CDR1 and CDR2 from the germline V gene are SSHAT and FNYEAQ (reference sequence). V gave up 3 bases and J gave up 5 bases, with 14 bases separating them. This CDR3 is built from 15 residues. The CDR3 DNA sequence: TGTGCCAGCAGCTTTGGGGTGGGGACAAACAATGAGCAGTTCTTC. Amino acid sequence: CASSFGVGTNNEQFF.

This clone came up a few times. The rearrangement uses TRBV5-6 and TRBJ1-1; TRBD1 aligns across 7 bases. After removal of 2 bases from V and 0 bases from J, the junction contained 4 bases not matched to a gene. This CDR3 comprises 15 residues. Germline V lookup: CDR1 SGHDT, CDR2 YYEEEE. CDR3 nucleotide sequence: TGTGCCAGCAGCTTTTCGACAGGGATGAACACTGAAGCTTTCTTT. This codes for CASSFSTGMNTEAFF.